This T cell receptor (beta chain) was identified in a study of blood T cell repertoires in COVID-19. TCRdb's table, derived via immunoSEQ multiplex PCR, lists solely in-frame clones and lacks some. Of 150,000 to 200,000 clones listed, 79% are singletons. V dropped 4 bases and J dropped 4 bases, with 10 bases sitting between them. The length of the CDR3 is 13 residues. Germline V gives CDR1 SGHAT, CDR2 FQNNGV. The clonotype comes from an older woman with COVID-19, enrolled during active disease. Sample: peripheral blood. The chain links TRBV11-2 to TRBJ2-5; possible D gene TRBD2, 5 bases. CDR3 sequence reads: CASSYGVRETQYF. CDR3 in DNA: TGTGCCAGCAGCTACGGGGTCCGAGAGACCCAGTACTTC.